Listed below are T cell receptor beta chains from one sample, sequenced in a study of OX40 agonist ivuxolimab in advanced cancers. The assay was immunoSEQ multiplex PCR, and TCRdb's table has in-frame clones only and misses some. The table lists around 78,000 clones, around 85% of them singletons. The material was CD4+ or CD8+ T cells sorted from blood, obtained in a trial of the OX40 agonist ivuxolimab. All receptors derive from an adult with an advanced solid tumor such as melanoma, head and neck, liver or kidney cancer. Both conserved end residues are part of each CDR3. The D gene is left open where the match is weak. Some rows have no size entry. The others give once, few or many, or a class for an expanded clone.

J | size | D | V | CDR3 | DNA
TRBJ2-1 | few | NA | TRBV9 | CASSVAIGRVLSSYNEQFF | TGTGCCAGCAGCGTAGCTATAGGGCGGGTCCTAAGCTCCTACAATGAGCAGTTCTTC
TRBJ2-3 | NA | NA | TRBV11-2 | CASSLLVSGDTQYF | TGTGCCAGCAGCTTACTTGTATCAGGTGATACGCAGTATTTT
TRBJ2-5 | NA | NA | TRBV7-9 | CASSPPSGIQETQYF | TGTGCCAGCAGCCCCCCCTCGGGGATACAAGAGACCCAGTACTTC
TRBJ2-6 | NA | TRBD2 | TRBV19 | CASSSPGGIPGANVLTF | TGTGCCAGTAGTAGCCCGGGGGGGATTCCTGGGGCCAACGTCCTGACTTTC
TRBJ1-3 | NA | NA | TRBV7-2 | CASSSPQGSGNTIYF | TGTGCCAGCAGCTCACCACAGGGCTCTGGAAACACCATATATTTT
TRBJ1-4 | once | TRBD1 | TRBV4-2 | CASSQRTGRVDNEKLFF | TGTGCCAGCAGCCAGCGGACAGGGAGGGTCGATAATGAAAAACTGTTTTTT
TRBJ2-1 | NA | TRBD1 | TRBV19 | CASSIGTGARNEQFF | TGTGCCAGTAGTATCGGGACAGGTGCTAGAAATGAGCAGTTCTTC
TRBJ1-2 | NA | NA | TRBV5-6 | CASSFGSGIYGYTF | TGTGCCAGCAGCTTTGGGTCCGGAATATATGGCTACACCTTC
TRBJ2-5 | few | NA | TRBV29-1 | CSVDGNREGTQYF | TGCAGCGTTGACGGAAACAGGGAAGGGACCCAGTACTTC
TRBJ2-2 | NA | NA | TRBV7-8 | CASSLLRRSPTGELFF | TGTGCCAGCAGCTTACTTCGGCGAAGCCCCACCGGGGAGCTGTTTTTT
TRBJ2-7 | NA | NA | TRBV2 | CASSDTSDSSYEQYF | TGTGCCAGCAGTGACACCTCGGACTCATCCTACGAGCAGTACTTC
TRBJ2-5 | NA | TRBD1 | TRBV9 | CASSPRQGQETQYF | TGTGCCAGCAGCCCAAGACAGGGACAAGAGACCCAGTACTTC
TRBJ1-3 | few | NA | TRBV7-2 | CASSYSRRSSGNTIYF | TGTGCCAGCAGCTATTCCCGGAGATCCTCCGGAAACACCATATATTTT
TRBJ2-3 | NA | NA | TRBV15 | CATSRDEEGTDTQYF | TGTGCCACCAGCAGAGATGAGGAAGGCACAGATACGCAGTATTTT
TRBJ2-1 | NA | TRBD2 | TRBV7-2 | CASSFEAGGSNEQFF | TGTGCCAGCAGCTTCGAAGCGGGAGGGTCAAATGAGCAGTTCTTC
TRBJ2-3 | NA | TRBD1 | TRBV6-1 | CASSVGTGDTDTQYF | TGTGCCAGCAGTGTTGGGACAGGAGACACAGATACGCAGTATTTT
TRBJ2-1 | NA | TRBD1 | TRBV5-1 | CASSLTGQGAYNEQFF | TGCGCCAGCAGCCTCACCGGACAGGGGGCCTACAATGAGCAGTTCTTC
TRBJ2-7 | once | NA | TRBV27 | CASSSHIRSYEQYF | TGTGCCAGCAGTTCCCATATCAGATCCTACGAGCAGTACTTC
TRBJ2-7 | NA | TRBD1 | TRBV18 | CASSRGTGNEQYF | TGTGCCAGCTCACGGGGGACAGGGAATGAGCAGTACTTC
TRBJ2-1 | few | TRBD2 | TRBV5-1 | CASSFGLAGTYNEQFF | TGCGCCAGCAGCTTTGGACTAGCGGGGACCTACAATGAGCAGTTCTTC
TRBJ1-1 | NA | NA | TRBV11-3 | CASSLEGGTEAFF | TGTGCCAGCAGCTTAGAGGGGGGCACTGAAGCTTTCTTT
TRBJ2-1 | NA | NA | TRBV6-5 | CASSESEGGNEQFF | TGTGCCAGCAGTGAGTCGGAGGGTGGCAATGAGCAGTTCTTC
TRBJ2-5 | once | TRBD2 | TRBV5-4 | CASSSTLAGAQETQYF | TGTGCCAGCAGCTCTACACTAGCGGGGGCCCAAGAGACCCAGTACTTC
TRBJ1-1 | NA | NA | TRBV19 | CASSIYGDSNTEAFF | TGTGCCAGTAGTATATACGGGGATTCGAACACTGAAGCTTTCTTT
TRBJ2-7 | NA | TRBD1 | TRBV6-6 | CASSSDRDRPYEQYF | TGTGCCAGCAGTTCCGACCGGGACAGGCCTTACGAGCAGTACTTC
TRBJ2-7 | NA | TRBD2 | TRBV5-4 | CASSSPGTSGRYEQYF | TGTGCCAGCAGCTCCCCCGGGACTAGCGGGAGATACGAGCAGTACTTC
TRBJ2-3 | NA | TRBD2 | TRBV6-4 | CASSRSGGLTDTQYF | TGTGCCAGCAGTCGTAGCGGGGGCCTCACAGATACGCAGTATTTT
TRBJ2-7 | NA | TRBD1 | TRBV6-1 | CASSELVAGGHEQYF | TGTGCCAGCAGTGAATTGGTGGCAGGGGGACACGAGCAGTACTTC
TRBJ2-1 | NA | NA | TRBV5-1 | CASSPIAINEQFF | TGCGCCAGCAGCCCCATCGCCATCAATGAGCAGTTCTTC
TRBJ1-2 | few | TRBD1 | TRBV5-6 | CASSLRGQGNYGYTF | TGTGCCAGCAGCTTGAGGGGACAGGGTAACTATGGCTACACCTTC
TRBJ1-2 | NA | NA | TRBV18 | CASSPDMIYGYTF | TGTGCCAGCTCACCCGACATGATCTATGGCTACACCTTC
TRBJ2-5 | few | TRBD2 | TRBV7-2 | CASSSGDYGETQYF | TGTGCCAGCAGCTCCGGGGACTATGGAGAGACCCAGTACTTC
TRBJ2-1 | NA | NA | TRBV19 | CASIPSGQDPFNEQFF | TGTGCCAGTATTCCCTCAGGACAAGATCCATTCAATGAGCAGTTCTTC
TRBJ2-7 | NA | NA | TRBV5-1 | CASSLGLSSGSSYEQYF | TGCGCCAGCAGCTTGGGGCTTTCCAGCGGAAGCTCCTACGAGCAGTACTTC
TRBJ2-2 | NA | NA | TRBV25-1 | CASSHGGPGELFF | TGTGCCAGCAGTCACGGGGGGCCCGGGGAGCTGTTTTTT
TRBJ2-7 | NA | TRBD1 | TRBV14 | CASSLGTGVYEQYF | TGTGCCAGCAGCCTGGGGACAGGAGTCTACGAGCAGTACTTC
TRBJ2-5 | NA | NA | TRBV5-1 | CASSLAVGMETQYF | TGCGCCAGCAGCTTGGCCGTAGGGATGGAGACCCAGTACTTC
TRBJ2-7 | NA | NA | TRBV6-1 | CASMPWASYEQYF | TGTGCCAGCATGCCCTGGGCCTCCTACGAGCAGTACTTC
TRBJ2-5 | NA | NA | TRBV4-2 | CASSQVGLAQGVETQYF | TGTGCCAGCAGCCAAGTTGGGCTAGCTCAAGGGGTAGAGACCCAGTACTTC
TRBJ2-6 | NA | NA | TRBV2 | CASSTEGGGANVLTF | TGTGCCAGCAGCACTGAAGGGGGAGGGGCCAACGTCCTGACTTTC
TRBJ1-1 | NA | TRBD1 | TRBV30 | CAWSRQGDEAFF | TGTGCCTGGAGTAGGCAGGGGGATGAAGCTTTCTTT
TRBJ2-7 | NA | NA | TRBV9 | CASSLTGRPGGYEQYF | TGTGCCAGCAGCCTTACAGGGCGGCCGGGCGGATACGAGCAGTACTTC
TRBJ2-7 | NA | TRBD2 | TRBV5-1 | CASSAMTSDEQYF | TGCGCCAGCAGCGCGATGACTAGCGACGAGCAGTACTTC
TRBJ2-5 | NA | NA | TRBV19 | CASSLGAQETQYF | TGTGCCAGTAGTTTGGGGGCACAAGAGACCCAGTACTTC
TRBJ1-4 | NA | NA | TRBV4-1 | CASSQGGAEKLFF | TGCGCCAGCAGCCAGGGGGGGGCTGAAAAACTGTTTTTT
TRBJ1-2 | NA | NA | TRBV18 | CASKLSGEGGYTF | TGTGCCAGCAAGCTCAGCGGGGAAGGGGGCTACACCTTC
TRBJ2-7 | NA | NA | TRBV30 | CASGGPNYEQYF | TGTGCCTCGGGCGGTCCTAACTACGAGCAGTACTTC
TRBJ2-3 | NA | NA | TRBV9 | CASSLMTDPSTDTQYF | TGTGCCAGCAGCCTGATGACAGATCCTAGCACAGATACGCAGTATTTT
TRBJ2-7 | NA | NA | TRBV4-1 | CASSQGTSYEQYF | TGCGCCAGCAGCCAAGGAACGAGCTACGAGCAGTACTTC
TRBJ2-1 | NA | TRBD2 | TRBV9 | CASSLSGTSGHNEQFF | TGTGCCAGCAGCTTATCCGGGACTAGCGGGCACAATGAGCAGTTCTTC
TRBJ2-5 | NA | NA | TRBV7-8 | CASSLVGSRQKTQYF | TGTGCCAGCAGCTTAGTCGGGAGTCGTCAAAAGACCCAGTACTTC